Each of the 14 T cell receptor beta chains below was sequenced from the same sample in a study of HIV-infected patients and healthy controls. Via MiXCR, TCRdb re-called the 5' RACE reads, giving one row per CDR3 protein. The data contain about 67,000 distinct CDR3 sequences, 16% of them singletons. The sequenced sample was CD4+ T cells from blood. The receptors originated from a human donor in good health.

This clonotype has at least ten counts. The J gene is TRBJ2-7, the V gene TRBV10-3; D is tentatively TRBD1 or TRBD2 (6 bases each). The CDR3 loop spans 11 amino acids. Trimming removed 6 bases from V and 7 bases from J, with 10 bases in between. CDR1 and CDR2 from the germline V gene are ENHRY and SYGVKD. CDR3 nucleotides: TGTGCCATCAGGGCGGGACAAGAGCAGTACTTC. Its translation is CAIRAGQEQYF.

The table lists this clonotype with many counts. The V gene is TRBV7-2, the J gene TRBJ2-5; no firm D call. In germline, CDR1 is SGHTA, CDR2 FQGNSA. Trimming left V 6 bases short and J 9 bases short, with 17 bases between. The CDR3 consists of 13 residues. CDR3 region: CASSREVKRPQYF. CDR3 DNA sequence: TGTGCCAGCAGTCGAGAGGTTAAGAGACCCCAGTACTTC.

This chain uses TRBV28 with TRBJ2-7; D is unresolved. Deletions cut 4 bases from V and 3 bases from J, with 16 bases between. CDR1 MDHEN and CDR2 SYDVKM come from the germline V gene. The CDR3 contains 15 residues. In nucleotides, the CDR3 is TGTGCCAGCAGTTCGGCAGATAAACTATACTACGAGCAGTACTTC. It codes for CASSSADKLYYEQYF.

This chain uses TRBV7-2 with TRBJ1-2; 7 bases match TRBD1. CDR1 is SGHTA, CDR2 FQGNSA, per germline. The CDR3 has 15 residues. V trimming: 1 base; J trimming: 4 bases; junction bases outside the gene matches: 6. The CDR3 protein is CASSLGQGVGYGYTF. CDR3 DNA: TGTGCCAGCAGCTTAGGACAGGGTGTGGGCTATGGCTACACCTTC.

The rearrangement joins TRBV24-1 to TRBJ2-5; D might be TRBD1 (5 bases). This CDR3 is 14 amino acids long. Trimming cost V 4 bases and J 2 bases, with 10 bases left between them. Per germline, CDR1 KGHDR and CDR2 SFDVKD. CDR3 protein: CATSDRRQQETQYF. The CDR3 bases are TGTGCCACCAGTGACCGTCGACAGCAAGAGACCCAGTACTTC.

This clonotype has only a few counts. The CDR3, as DNA: TGCGCCAGTCGTCAGCCCCAGCATTTT. Amino acid sequence: CASRQPQHF. The rearrangement links TRBV23-1 to TRBJ1-5, with no clear D. TRBV23-1 is annotated as an ORF whose role is uncertain. The CDR3 loop spans 9 amino acids. V was shortened by 9 bases and J by 6 bases, with 3 bases between the two germline ends.

V and J are TRBV5-1 and TRBJ2-7; 7 bases map to TRBD1. Germline CDR1 and CDR2: SGHRS and YFSETQ. The CDR3 spans 16 residues. Germline trimming cut 0 bases from V and 2 bases from J; bases unmatched to any gene: 8. CDR3 sequence (DNA): TGCGCCAGCAGCTTGGCGCCCCCGACAGGGCCCTACGAGCAGTACTTC. Translated: CASSLAPPTGPYEQYF.

This clonotype appeared a few times. J is TRBJ2-1 and V is TRBV3-1, with 12 bases fitting TRBD2. Trimming removed 3 bases from V and 8 bases from J; junction bases left unmatched: 11. Germline assignment: CDR1 LGHDT and CDR2 YNNKEL (reference sequence). This CDR3 is 17 amino acids long. The CDR3 here is CASSQDVTSGRSDEQFF. CDR3 in DNA: TGTGCCAGCAGCCAGGACGTGACTAGCGGGAGAAGCGATGAGCAGTTCTTC.

The rearrangement uses TRBV7-2 and TRBJ1-1; D call uncertain. V was trimmed by 6 bases and J by 5 bases, leaving 13 bases between them. CDR1 and CDR2 from the germline V gene are SGHTA and FQGNSA. The length of the CDR3 is 13 residues. The CDR3 is CASSSTPGTEAFF. The CDR3 region has the DNA TGTGCCAGCAGTTCCACTCCAGGAACTGAAGCTTTCTTT.

This rearrangement joins TRBV7-2 to TRBJ2-1, with 8 bases fitting TRBD1. The trim removed 3 bases at V and 4 bases at J, leaving 5 bases unmatched. This CDR3 is 15 amino acids long. CDR1 is SGHTA and CDR2 is FQGNSA in the germline V gene. The CDR3 is CASSLRDRLYNEQFF. DNA for the CDR3: TGTGCCAGCAGCTTGAGGGACAGGCTATACAATGAGCAGTTCTTC.

There are many counts of this clonotype. V and J are TRBV3-1 and TRBJ1-5, with D tentatively TRBD1 (5 bases). This CDR3 is built from 15 residues. The germline gives CDR1 LGHDT, CDR2 YNNKEL (reference sequence). Trimming removed 1 base at V and 6 bases at J, with 13 bases between. The DNA for the CDR3 is TGTGCCAGCAGCCAAGCTCGGGGGGTAGGTCAGCCCCAGCATTTT. It yields the protein CASSQARGVGQPQHF.

The rearrangement uses TRBV3-1 and TRBJ1-1; 9 bases align to TRBD1. CDR1 LGHDT and CDR2 YNNKEL come from the germline V gene (reference sequence). J lost 6 bases, V lost 1 base, and 9 bases had no gene match. The CDR3 consists of 16 residues. The CDR3 loop reads CASSQGQGQGLPEAFF. The CDR3 DNA reads TGTGCCAGCAGCCAAGGCCAGGGACAGGGTTTACCTGAAGCTTTCTTT.

This clonotype has a handful of counts. The genes are TRBV18 and TRBJ1-2, with D perhaps TRBD1 (5 bases). The CDR3 totals 15 residues. The ends were cut back, 3 bases at V and 2 bases at J, with 13 bases in the middle. Per the germline V gene, CDR1 is KGHSH and CDR2 is LQKENI. CDR3 coding DNA: TGTGCCAGCTCACCCCAGACAGATCCCAACTATGGCTACACCTTC. Amino acid sequence: CASSPQTDPNYGYTF.

The rearrangement uses TRBV19 and TRBJ2-1; perhaps D is TRBD1 or TRBD2 (5 bases each). The length of the CDR3 is 13 residues. Per the germline V gene, CDR1 is LNHDA and CDR2 is SQIVND (reference sequence). The ends were cut back, 10 bases at V and 9 bases at J, with 19 bases in the middle. The CDR3 sequence is CATSRGGRSEQFF. CDR3 nucleotide sequence: TGTGCCACCTCCCGTGGGGGTCGAAGTGAGCAGTTCTTC.